These 7 T cell receptor beta chains came from one sample sequenced in a study of neurological immune-mediated disorders. TCRdb re-analysed the 5' RACE reads in MiXCR, keeping a single row per CDR3 protein. The data show about 77,000 distinct CDR3 sequences, around a tenth seen once. Material: PBMCs. The source of these receptors is a man aged 50 to 60 in good health.

This clonotype was seen many times. The chain has TRBV6-5 and TRBJ1-2; TRBD1 aligns across 11 bases. The CDR3 totals 14 residues. Germline loops: CDR1 MNHEY, CDR2 SVGAGI. The V gene end was trimmed by 9 bases and the J gene end by 4 bases; junction bases not matched to a gene: 7. The CDR3 DNA follows: TGTGCCAGTTGGGACAGGGGGTACGCCTATGGCTACACCTTC. It specifies CASWDRGYAYGYTF.

This clonotype came up many times. J is TRBJ2-6 and V is TRBV2, with 9 bases fitting TRBD1. The germline CDR1 and CDR2 sequences are SNHLY and FYNNEI. Trimming cost V 6 bases and J 2 bases; bases outside gene matches: 5. The CDR3 totals 16 residues. The CDR3 nucleotides read TGTGCCAGCAGGGGTGGGACAGGGACTGGGGCCAACGTCCTGACTTTC. Encoded protein: CASRGGTGTGANVLTF.

The sample holds many counts of this clonotype. The CDR3: CASSLPRQPYNYGYTF. The CDR3 DNA sequence: TGTGCCAGCAGCTTACCTCGACAACCGTATAACTATGGCTACACCTTC. This sequence joins TRBV7-9 and TRBJ1-2, with D hard to call. The V and J ends lost 2 bases and 1 base respectively, with 14 bases between them. This CDR3 contains 16 residues. Germline V lookup: CDR1 SEHNR, CDR2 FQNEAQ (reference sequence). The variable domain in full, with the rest retrieved from reference TRBV7-9 and TRBJ1-2, is DTGVSQNPRHKITKRGQNVTFRCDPISEHNRLYWYRQTLGQGPEFLTYFQNEAQLEKSRLLSDRFSAERPKGSFSTLEIQRTEQGDSAMYLCASSLPRQPYNYGYTFGSGTRLTVV.

The sample holds many counts of this clonotype. This chain links TRBV7-2 with TRBJ2-2; unclear D gene. The CDR3 is 16 residues long. CDR1 and CDR2 from the germline V gene are SGHTA and FQGNSA. Trimming removed 3 bases from V and 1 base from J, with 12 bases in between. CDR3 DNA: TGTGCCAGCAGCTTGGGCGGCAGAAGGAACACCGGGGAGCTGTTTTTT. This translates into CASSLGGRRNTGELFF.

This clonotype was detected many times. The chain has TRBV7-6 and TRBJ1-4; a possible D gene is TRBD1 (5 bases). The CDR3 is made up of 13 amino acids. CDR1 is SGHVS, CDR2 FNYEAQ, per germline. V lost 6 bases and J lost 13, with 18 bases in between. The CDR3 nucleotides read TGTGCCAGCAGTCCTTATTTTTTCGGGGGACTGTTTTTT. Translation: CASSPYFFGGLFF.

The sample holds many counts of this clonotype. CDR3 sequence reads: CASSQADRGVTEAFF. Here the CDR3 DNA reads TGTGCCAGCAGCCAGGCCGACAGGGGTGTCACTGAAGCTTTCTTT. J is TRBJ1-1 and V is TRBV4-2, with 8 positions matching TRBD1. CDR1 is LGHNA, CDR2 YNFKEQ, per germline. This CDR3 spans 15 amino acids. V lost 3 bases, J lost 4 bases, and 7 bases stayed unmatched.

This clonotype has at least ten counts. The CDR3 protein is CASSVGTTGAQYF. The DNA of the CDR3 is TGTGCCAGCAGCGTAGGGACGACTGGGGCCCAGTACTTC. J is TRBJ2-5 and V is TRBV9; D gene ambiguous. Per germline, CDR1 SGDLS and CDR2 YYNGEE. This CDR3 has 13 residues. With 0 bases removed from V and 9 bases from J, the gap between germline ends came to 12 bases.